This record looks at one TCR beta chain sequence and its context. Its antigen is as yet unknown. Only in-frame clones appear in the TCRdb table, and some are missing; sequencing was by immunoSEQ multiplex PCR. The profile shows 2 million to 2.5 million clones, 85% to 95% of them singletons. The data originate from a study of shared clonotypes between healthy human individuals. Study observations and caveats: Estimated richness was generally greater in naive than memory subsets.

The CDR3 consists of 13 residues. V dropped 2 bases and J dropped 6 bases, with 8 bases sitting between them. CDR1 LGHNA and CDR2 YNFKEQ come from the germline V gene. Source material: naive CD4+ T cells from PBMCs. Subset specified: CD45RA+ positively selected. This TCR was recovered from a man aged 18 to 35 in good health. Some clones in this sample may be carry-over from other donors' samples. V and J are TRBV4-2 and TRBJ1-5; D gene ambiguous. The CDR3 nucleotides read TGTGCCAGCAGCCAATCATTGGGTCAGCCCCAGCATTTT. Translated, it gives CASSQSLGQPQHF.